These T cell receptor beta chains were read from a single sample in a study of shared clonotypes between healthy human individuals. Libraries were prepared by immunoSEQ multiplex PCR; TCRdb keeps only in-frame clonotypes and omits some of them. The table has 800,000 to 1,200,000 clones, about four fifths seen once. Material: memory CD4+ T cells from PBMCs. The source is a man between 18 and 35 years old in good health. Some clones in this sample may be carry-over from other donors' samples. Both conserved end residues are part of each CDR3. The D gene is left open where the match is weak. Clone size is stated in some rows and not others, as once, few, many or a class when expanded.

V: TRBV28; J: TRBJ1-1; size: once; D: TRBD1; CDR3: CASSPTLGQMNTEAFF; DNA: TGTGCCAGCAGCCCCACCCTGGGACAGATGAACACTGAAGCTTTCTTT
V: TRBV19; J: TRBJ2-5; size: .; D: TRBD2; CDR3: CASSEGRYGRHQETQYF; DNA: TGTGCCAGTAGTGAAGGGCGTTACGGGAGGCACCAAGAGACCCAGTACTTC
V: TRBV6-1; J: TRBJ1-3; size: .; D: .; CDR3: CASRLEQGAGNTIYF; DNA: TGTGCCAGCAGACTCGAACAGGGAGCCGGAAACACCATATATTTT
V: TRBV7-3; J: TRBJ1-2; size: .; D: .; CDR3: CASSSSEPGLYGYTF; DNA: TGTGCCAGCAGCTCGTCAGAACCGGGGCTCTATGGCTACACCTTC
V: TRBV14; J: TRBJ1-1; size: .; D: .; CDR3: CASSLYTGFSTEAFF; DNA: TGTGCCAGCAGCCTTTACACAGGGTTCAGCACTGAAGCTTTCTTT
V: TRBV15; J: TRBJ2-5; size: .; D: TRBD2; CDR3: CATSRGLAETQYF; DNA: TGTGCCACCAGCAGGGGACTAGCGGAGACCCAGTACTTC
V: TRBV20-1; J: TRBJ2-3; size: .; D: .; CDR3: CSAILRGSQYF; DNA: TGCAGTGCTATTCTTCGCGGATCGCAGTATTTT
V: TRBV5-1; J: TRBJ1-1; size: .; D: TRBD1; CDR3: CASSWGGQVYEAFF; DNA: TGCGCCAGCAGCTGGGGGGGACAGGTCTATGAAGCTTTCTTT
V: TRBV9; J: TRBJ2-3; size: .; D: TRBD2; CDR3: CASSGGSTDTQYF; DNA: TGTGCCAGCTCGGGGGGGAGCACAGATACGCAGTATTTT
V: TRBV27; J: TRBJ2-1; size: .; D: .; CDR3: CASSSSQLGSSYNEQFF; DNA: TGTGCCAGCAGTTCTTCACAACTAGGAAGCTCCTACAATGAGCAGTTCTTC
V: TRBV18; J: TRBJ2-1; size: .; D: TRBD2; CDR3: CASSQASGRNEQFF; DNA: TGTGCCAGCTCACAGGCTAGCGGGAGGAATGAGCAGTTCTTC
V: TRBV5-1; J: TRBJ2-1; size: .; D: .; CDR3: CASSLGGPYNEQFF; DNA: TGCGCCAGCAGCTTGGGCGGACCCTACAATGAGCAGTTCTTC
V: TRBV30; J: TRBJ2-1; size: .; D: .; CDR3: CAWRSTTGGPGEQFF; DNA: TGTGCCTGGAGATCAACTACCGGGGGACCTGGGGAGCAGTTCTTC
V: TRBV9; J: TRBJ1-2; size: once; D: .; CDR3: CASSGGSGQTNYGYTF; DNA: TGTGCCAGCAGTGGGGGTAGCGGACAGACCAACTATGGCTACACCTTC
V: TRBV14; J: TRBJ2-7; size: .; D: .; CDR3: CASSQDSVSRRDEQYF; DNA: TGTGCCAGCAGCCAAGATTCGGTCTCTAGACGGGACGAGCAGTACTTC
V: TRBV19; J: TRBJ2-5; size: .; D: TRBD1; CDR3: CASSRRQGNHQETQYF; DNA: TGTGCCAGTAGCCGACGACAGGGGAATCACCAAGAGACCCAGTACTTC
V: TRBV6-5; J: TRBJ2-1; size: once; D: TRBD2; CDR3: CASSYLSGRSYNEQFF; DNA: TGTGCCAGCAGTTACCTTAGCGGGAGATCCTACAATGAGCAGTTCTTC
V: TRBV7-9; J: TRBJ1-2; size: .; D: .; CDR3: CASSSGVSSGYTF; DNA: TGTGCCAGCAGCTCGGGGGTTTCTAGTGGCTACACCTTC
V: TRBV6-5; J: TRBJ1-3; size: .; D: .; CDR3: CASSYSLQVSGNTIYF; DNA: TGTGCCAGCAGTTACTCACTGCAGGTCTCTGGAAACACCATATATTTT
V: TRBV5-1; J: TRBJ2-1; size: .; D: TRBD2; CDR3: CASSKTSGTRGNEQFF; DNA: TGCGCCAGCAGCAAAACTAGCGGGACGAGGGGCAATGAGCAGTTCTTC
V: TRBV27; J: TRBJ2-7; size: .; D: TRBD1; CDR3: CASSGPQGAVNEQYF; DNA: TGTGCCAGCAGTGGGCCCCAGGGGGCCGTAAACGAGCAGTACTTC
V: TRBV19; J: TRBJ1-2; size: .; D: TRBD1; CDR3: CASSIPGQGSYGYTF; DNA: TGTGCCAGTAGTATACCGGGACAGGGGAGCTATGGCTACACCTTC
V: TRBV4-1; J: TRBJ1-5; size: .; D: .; CDR3: CASSQDRQGGQPQHF; DNA: TGCGCCAGCAGCCAAGATAGGCAGGGAGGGCAGCCCCAGCATTTT
V: TRBV19; J: TRBJ1-2; size: few; D: .; CDR3: CASSIPGEPFYGYTF; DNA: TGTGCCAGTAGTATCCCGGGGGAGCCTTTCTATGGCTACACCTTC
V: TRBV4-2; J: TRBJ1-1; size: .; D: .; CDR3: CASSQGEGSEAFF; DNA: TGTGCCAGCAGCCAAGGAGAAGGCTCTGAAGCTTTCTTT
V: TRBV5-1; J: TRBJ2-5; size: .; D: .; CDR3: CASTPRGSVNAETQYF; DNA: TGCGCCAGCACCCCCAGGGGATCCGTCAACGCAGAGACCCAGTACTTC
V: TRBV29-1; J: TRBJ2-2; size: .; D: .; CDR3: CSVVGGLSNTGELFF; DNA: TGCAGCGTTGTTGGAGGACTATCGAACACCGGGGAGCTGTTTTTT
V: TRBV5-1; J: TRBJ2-2; size: few; D: .; CDR3: CASRGRRSTGELFF; DNA: TGCGCCAGCAGAGGGCGAAGGAGCACCGGGGAGCTGTTTTTT
V: TRBV25-1; J: TRBJ1-4; size: .; D: .; CDR3: CASSGSSGRNEKLFF; DNA: TGTGCCAGCAGCGGCAGTTCGGGGCGTAATGAAAAACTGTTTTTT
V: TRBV5-6; J: TRBJ2-7; size: .; D: .; CDR3: CASSLFRGQSYEQYF; DNA: TGTGCCAGCAGCCTCTTCCGGGGTCAATCCTACGAGCAGTACTTC
V: TRBV7-1; J: TRBJ2-7; size: .; D: .; CDR3: CASSFPGPGEQYF; DNA: TGTGCCAGCAGCTTTCCGGGACCAGGCGAGCAGTACTTC
V: TRBV19; J: TRBJ2-7; size: few; D: TRBD1; CDR3: CASRGQVYEQYF; DNA: TGTGCCAGTAGGGGACAGGTCTACGAGCAGTACTTC
V: TRBV28; J: TRBJ2-7; size: .; D: TRBD1; CDR3: CASINGVGTGEQYF; DNA: TGTGCCAGCATAAACGGGGTAGGGACAGGCGAGCAGTACTTC
V: TRBV13; J: TRBJ2-1; size: .; D: .; CDR3: CASSLLARDNEQFF; DNA: TGTGCCAGCAGCCTACTAGCCCGGGACAATGAGCAGTTCTTC
V: TRBV6-6; J: TRBJ1-1; size: .; D: .; CDR3: CASSPDGNTEAFF; DNA: TGTGCCAGCAGTCCCGACGGCAACACTGAAGCTTTCTTT
V: TRBV19; J: TRBJ2-1; size: .; D: .; CDR3: CASSIHPRSHINEQFF; DNA: TGTGCCAGTAGTATTCATCCCCGAAGCCACATAAATGAGCAGTTCTTC
V: TRBV30; J: TRBJ1-6; size: .; D: .; CDR3: CAWMLGSDSPLHF; DNA: TGTGCCTGGATGTTGGGGAGCGATTCACCCCTCCACTTT
V: TRBV15; J: TRBJ1-1; size: few; D: .; CDR3: CATSRGGRDTEAFF; DNA: TGTGCCACCAGCAGAGGGGGCCGAGACACTGAAGCTTTCTTT
V: TRBV25-1; J: TRBJ2-7; size: .; D: .; CDR3: CASSSFYEQYF; DNA: TGTGCCAGCAGTTCCTTTTACGAGCAGTACTTC
V: TRBV30; J: TRBJ1-1; size: few; D: .; CDR3: CAWGGGRSEAFF; DNA: TGTGCCTGGGGCGGGGGGCGGTCTGAAGCTTTCTTT
V: TRBV4-1; J: TRBJ2-5; size: .; D: .; CDR3: CASSQGRNQETQYF; DNA: TGCGCCAGCAGCCAAGGGAGGAACCAAGAGACCCAGTACTTC
V: TRBV27; J: TRBJ2-3; size: .; D: .; CDR3: CASSLRRGTDTQYF; DNA: TGTGCCAGCAGTTTACGGCGGGGCACAGATACGCAGTATTTT
V: TRBV25-1; J: TRBJ2-1; size: .; D: TRBD2; CDR3: CASSAGSGSRNEQFF; DNA: TGTGCCAGCAGTGCCGGAAGCGGGAGTCGGAATGAGCAGTTCTTC
V: TRBV10-3; J: TRBJ1-2; size: .; D: TRBD1; CDR3: CAISEMLGQGWGYTF; DNA: TGTGCCATCAGTGAAATGTTGGGACAGGGTTGGGGCTACACCTTC
V: TRBV7-9; J: TRBJ2-2; size: .; D: .; CDR3: CASSFQGGELFF; DNA: TGTGCCAGCAGCTTTCAGGGCGGGGAGCTGTTTTTT
V: TRBV5-1; J: TRBJ1-1; size: few; D: TRBD1; CDR3: CASSTGQGLTEAFF; DNA: TGCGCCAGCAGCACCGGACAGGGTCTGACTGAAGCTTTCTTT
V: TRBV5-1; J: TRBJ2-5; size: .; D: .; CDR3: CASSLSSGQETQYF; DNA: TGCGCCAGCAGCTTGTCTTCGGGTCAAGAGACCCAGTACTTC